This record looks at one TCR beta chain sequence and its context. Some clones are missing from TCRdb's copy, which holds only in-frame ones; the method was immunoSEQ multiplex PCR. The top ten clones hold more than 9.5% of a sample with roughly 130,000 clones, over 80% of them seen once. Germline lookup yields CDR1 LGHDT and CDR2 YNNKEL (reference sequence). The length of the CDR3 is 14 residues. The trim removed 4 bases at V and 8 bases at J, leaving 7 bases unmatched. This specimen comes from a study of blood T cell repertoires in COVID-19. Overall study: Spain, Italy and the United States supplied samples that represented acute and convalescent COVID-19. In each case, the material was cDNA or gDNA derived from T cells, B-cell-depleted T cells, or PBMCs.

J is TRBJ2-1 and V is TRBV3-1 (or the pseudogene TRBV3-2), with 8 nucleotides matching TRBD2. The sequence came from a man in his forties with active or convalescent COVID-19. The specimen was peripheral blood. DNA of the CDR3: TGTGCCAGCAGCCGTCGGGGGGGGCTTGATGAGCAGTTCTTC. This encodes CASSRRGGLDEQFF.